These T cell receptor beta chains were read from a single sample in a study of identical twins. TCRdb fed the 5' RACE reads into MiXCR, producing one record per CDR3 protein. The sample comprises about 220,000 distinct CDR3 sequences, about 7.5% of which are singletons, and around 5.4% rests with the top ten. These same records also appear under a second study, on yellow fever vaccine responses in identical twins.

Sequencing was done on a sample of CD8+ T cells sorted from blood. These TCRs come from a woman under 30 in good health. CDR3s include the opening cysteine and the closing phenylalanine or tryptophan. D genes are given only for firm matches. Clone size is stated in some rows and not others, as once, few, many or a class when expanded.

TRBV12-3/TRBV12-4	15	NA	TRBJ2-1	TRBD2	TGTGCCAGCAGTCCGACTAGCGGGGCCAACAATGAGCAGTTCTTC	CASSPTSGANNEQFF
TRBV12-3/TRBV12-4	11	many	TRBJ1-1	NA	TGTGCCAGCACCTCGGGGACTGAAGCTTTCTTT	CASTSGTEAFF
TRBV9	15	few	TRBJ2-7	TRBD2	TGTGCCAGCAGCGTAGATTCTAGCGGGATCTACGAGCAGTACTTC	CASSVDSSGIYEQYF
TRBV12-3/TRBV12-4	13	NA	TRBJ2-1	NA	TGTGCCAGCACCCCGGGACGGATCAATGAGCAGTTCTTC	CASTPGRINEQFF
TRBV10-2	13	many	TRBJ2-1	TRBD2	TGCGCCAGCTCCGGACTAGCTGAAAATGAGCAGTTCTTC	CASSGLAENEQFF
TRBV5-6	14	many	TRBJ2-7	NA	TGTGCCAGCAGCCTCGGCGGAGGGAACTACGAGCAGTACTTC	CASSLGGGNYEQYF
TRBV4-2	19	few	TRBJ2-5	NA	TGTGCCAGCAGCCAAGCTGTCCTCCGAAAAGAGGGTAAATCAGAGACCCAGTACTTC	CASSQAVLRKEGKSETQYF
TRBV5-6	16	many	TRBJ1-1	NA	TGTGCCAGCACCCTCGGGGCAGGGAATATGGACACTGAAGCTTTCTTT	CASTLGAGNMDTEAFF
TRBV12-3/TRBV12-4	14	few	TRBJ2-5	NA	TGTGCCAGCAGTTTGGGGGAGGCTGGGGAGACCCAGTACTTC	CASSLGEAGETQYF
TRBV24-1	17	NA	TRBJ2-2	TRBD2	TGTGCCACCAGTGATTTTAGGCTAGCGGAGAACACCGGGGAGCTGTTTTTT	CATSDFRLAENTGELFF
TRBV5-6	13	NA	TRBJ1-6	NA	TGTGCCAGCAGCTTGGGCTTGGGAGGACCCCTCCACTTT	CASSLGLGGPLHF
TRBV7-8	15	many	TRBJ1-5	TRBD1	TGTGCCAGCAGTCCCGGGACAGGGGTTAATCAGCCCCAGCATTTT	CASSPGTGVNQPQHF
TRBV9	15	NA	TRBJ1-2	TRBD1	TGTGCCAGCAGCGTTTGGGGACAGGGCGGAAACGGCTACACCTTC	CASSVWGQGGNGYTF
TRBV10-3	13	many	TRBJ2-1	NA	TGTGCCATCACGGAGGGGGCCTACAATGAGCAGTTCTTC	CAITEGAYNEQFF